The clone carrying this TCR beta chain appeared many times. Its antigen remains unidentified. This entry belongs to a study of blood T cells in healthy people across ages. General study findings and limits: Possibly confounding the expanded clonotype changes was the fact that donor CMV status was unknown.

Germline values: CDR1 SQVTM, CDR2 ANQGSEA. With V trimmed by 4 bases and J by 4 bases, 6 bases remained unmatched. The CDR3 sequence is 13 residues long. Sample-barcoded 5' priming and a J-beta primer mix drove a second PCR of 7 to 11 cycles. Each CDR3 protein gets one entry after TCRdb re-called the 5' RACE reads with MiXCR. This table holds 1.5 million to 2 million distinct CDR3 sequences, about 28% found once. Every donor gave roughly 9.2 milliliters of peripheral blood. The TCR was taken from a woman aged 25 to 45 in good health. This rearrangement joins TRBV29-1 to TRBJ2-5; 7 bases match TRBD1. Sample: blood. The CDR3 loop is CSVASGGRETQYF. The CDR3 bases are TGCAGCGTTGCCTCAGGGGGTAGAGAGACCCAGTACTTC. Full variable domain (missing parts from reference TRBV29-1 and TRBJ2-5): SAVISQKPSRDICQRGTSLTIQCQVDSQVTMMFWYRQQPGQSLTLIATANQGSEATYESGFVIDKFPISRPNLTFSTLTVSNMSPEDSSIYLCSVASGGRETQYFGPGTRLLVL.